This T cell receptor (beta chain) was sequenced for a study of T-cell memory formation after mild COVID-19. V shed 3 bases, J shed 5 bases, and the junction held 4 bases outside the gene matches. CDR3 length equals 15 residues. This clonotype was counted between two and nine times. Each CDR3 protein gets one entry after TCRdb re-called the 5' RACE reads with MiXCR. The sample lists about 390,000 distinct CDR3 sequences, 16% occurring once. Sequenced sample: PBMCs or a T cell subset sorted from them (not recorded which). The receptor was isolated from a man aged 18 to 30 who had mild COVID-19 (a few samples of this study predate the infection). Cell type and time point are not known. The genes are TRBV12-3 or TRBV12-4 and TRBJ2-1; 10 bases align to TRBD2. CDR3 region: CASSLSGGENNEQFF. CDR3 nucleotide sequence: TGTGCCAGCAGTTTGAGCGGGGGGGAAAACAATGAGCAGTTCTTC.